This T cell receptor (beta chain) was found in a study of blood T cell repertoires in COVID-19. Study at large: Collection of acute and convalescent COVID-19 samples took place in the United States, Italy and Spain. T cells, B-cell-depleted T cells, or PBMCs provided the cDNA or gDNA that served as material.

Authors' data handling: Amplification from reference gene primers served as the basis for estimated nucleated cell counts. Profiled with immunoSEQ multiplex PCR; TCRdb holds only in-frame clones, not every one. From that table come the V and J calls and clone size; the DNA was used to work out D and trimming. The repertoire holds 160,000 or so clones, roughly 80% seen once, with about 0.58% in the top ten. J lost 3 bases, V lost 5 bases, and 9 bases had no gene match. Per the germline V gene, CDR1 is SGHTA and CDR2 is FQGNSA. The CDR3 covers 15 residues. The sequence came from a man aged 55-75 years with acute or convalescent COVID-19. Sequenced: peripheral blood. The rearrangement joins TRBV7-2 to TRBJ1-1, with 7 positions matching TRBD1. CDR3 nucleotides: TGTGCCAGCAGCCCAAGGGCCCAGGGGGACACTGAAGCTTTCTTT. It codes for CASSPRAQGDTEAFF.